This TCR beta chain was observed in a study of T cell responses to AZD1222 COVID-19 vaccine. Sequencing was performed with immunoSEQ multiplex PCR; in TCRdb, only in-frame clones are kept and a portion is missing. The profile shows roughly 140,000 clones, roughly 88% of them singletons. The length of the CDR3 is 16 residues. Germline V gives CDR1 SGHTA, CDR2 FQGNSA. The V gene lost 1 base and the J gene lost 2 bases, with 15 bases spanning the gap. The V and J genes are TRBV7-2 and TRBJ2-7; D might be TRBD1 (6 bases). The sequence was collected from an adult in good health. The sequencing used peripheral blood, collected on day 0 of MenACWY control vaccination. CDR3 in DNA: TGTGCCAGCAGCTTAGGGGGAACCGGGACACCCTACGAGCAGTACTTC. It translates to CASSLGGTGTPYEQYF.